This TCR beta chain was profiled in a study of CDR3 diversity in severe acne. The V and J ends lost 3 bases and 8 bases respectively, with 7 bases between them. The germline gives CDR1 DFQATT, CDR2 SNEGSKA (reference sequence). CDR3 length equals 11 residues. TCRdb reanalysed the PCR reads using MiXCR and keeps one entry per CDR3 protein. Seen here are about 84,000 distinct CDR3 sequences, roughly 51% observed once, and the top ten hold more than 13%. This sequence originates from a male donor in good health, without acne. Sequencing input: blood. The chain couples TRBV20-1 to TRBJ2-2, with D hard to call. The CDR3 DNA reads as TGCAGTGCTAGGCTGCTAGGGGAGCTGTTTTTT. Translation: CSARLLGELFF.